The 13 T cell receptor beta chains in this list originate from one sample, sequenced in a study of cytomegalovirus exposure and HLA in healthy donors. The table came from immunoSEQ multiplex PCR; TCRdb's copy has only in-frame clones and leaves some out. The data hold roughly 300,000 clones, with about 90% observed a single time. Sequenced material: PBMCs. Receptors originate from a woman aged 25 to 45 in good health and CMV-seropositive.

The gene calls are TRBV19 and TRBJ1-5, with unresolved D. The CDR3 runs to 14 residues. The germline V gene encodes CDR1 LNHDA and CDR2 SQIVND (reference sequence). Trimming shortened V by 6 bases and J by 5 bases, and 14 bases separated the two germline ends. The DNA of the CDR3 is TGTGCCAGTAGACGGGTCGAGGTCCATCAGCCCCAGCATTTT. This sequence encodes CASRRVEVHQPQHF.

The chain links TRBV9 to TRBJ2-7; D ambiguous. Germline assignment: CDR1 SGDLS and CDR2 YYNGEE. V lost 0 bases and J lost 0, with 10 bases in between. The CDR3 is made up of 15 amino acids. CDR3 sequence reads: CASSVGAESSYEQYF. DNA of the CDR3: TGTGCCAGCAGCGTAGGGGCAGAGAGCTCCTACGAGCAGTACTTC.

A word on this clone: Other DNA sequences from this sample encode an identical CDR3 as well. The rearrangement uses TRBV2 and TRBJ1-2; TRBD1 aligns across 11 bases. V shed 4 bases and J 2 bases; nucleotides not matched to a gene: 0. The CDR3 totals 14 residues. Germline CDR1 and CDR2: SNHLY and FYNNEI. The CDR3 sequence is CASSGDRGNYGYTF. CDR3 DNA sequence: TGTGCCAGCAGTGGGGACAGGGGGAACTATGGCTACACCTTC.

The CDR3 DNA reads TGTGCCAGCAGCGTAGCTTTGGGGACCGAAGAGACCCAGTACTTC. The encoded protein is CASSVALGTEETQYF. The chain joins TRBV9 to TRBJ2-5; possibly TRBD1 or TRBD2 for D (5 bases each). Germline loops: CDR1 SGDLS, CDR2 YYNGEE. The CDR3 length is 15 residues. The V end lost 0 bases, the J end lost 3 bases, and 12 bases lay between the germline ends.

CDR3 in amino acids: CASGQGLAGGSEQYF. CDR3 nucleotides: TGTGCCAGTGGACAGGGTTTAGCGGGGGGTTCCGAGCAGTACTTC. The chain recombines TRBV9 with TRBJ2-7, with 10 bases identical to TRBD2. Germline-derived CDR1 and CDR2 are SGDLS and YYNGEE. The CDR3 has 15 residues. The V gene end was trimmed by 8 bases and the J gene end by 6 bases; junction bases not matched to a gene: 14.

This CDR3 reads CASRPEWGSYNEQFF. CDR3 sequence (DNA): TGTGCCAGCAGGCCCGAGTGGGGCTCCTACAATGAGCAGTTCTTC. The J gene is TRBJ2-1, the V gene TRBV28; the D is unclear. Germline V gives CDR1 MDHEN, CDR2 SYDVKM. V dropped 6 bases and J dropped 0 bases, with 12 bases sitting between them. The CDR3 is made up of 15 amino acids.

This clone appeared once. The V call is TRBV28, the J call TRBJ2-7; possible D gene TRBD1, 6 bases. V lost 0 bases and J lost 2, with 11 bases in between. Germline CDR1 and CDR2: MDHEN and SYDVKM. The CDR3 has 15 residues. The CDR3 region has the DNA TGTGCCAGCAGTTTATGGCAGGGGCGACCCTACGAGCAGTACTTC. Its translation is CASSLWQGRPYEQYF.

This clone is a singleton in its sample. This CDR3 reads CASSPLSEITDTQYF. In DNA form, the CDR3 reads TGTGCCAGCAGTCCTCTGTCGGAGATCACAGATACGCAGTATTTT. This chain joins TRBV28 and TRBJ2-3; D gene uncertain. Deletions cut 5 bases from V and 2 bases from J, with 14 bases between. CDR1 and CDR2 from the germline V gene are MDHEN and SYDVKM. This CDR3 has 15 amino acids. The full variable domain, in which reference TRBV28 and TRBJ2-3 provide the parts outside the CDR3, is DVKVTQSSRYLVKRTGEKVFLECVQDMDHENMFWYRQDPGLGLRLIYFSYDVKMKEKGDIPEGYSVSREKKERFSLILESASTNQTSMYLCASSPLSEITDTQYFGPGTRLTVL.

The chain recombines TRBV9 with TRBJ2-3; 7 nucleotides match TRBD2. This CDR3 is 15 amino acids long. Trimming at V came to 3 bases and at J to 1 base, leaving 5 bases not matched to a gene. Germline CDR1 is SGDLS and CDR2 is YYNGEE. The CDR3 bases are TGTGCCAGCAGCGCCCCGGGGAGGGGCACAGATACGCAGTATTTT. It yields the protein CASSAPGRGTDTQYF.

CDR3 amino acids: CASSLVAENTEAFF. CDR3 sequence (DNA): TGTGCCAGCAGTTTAGTGGCAGAGAACACTGAAGCTTTCTTT. The chain is built from TRBV28 and TRBJ1-1; D is unclear. The V end lost 2 bases, the J end lost 1 base, and 8 bases lay between the germline ends. Germline loops: CDR1 MDHEN, CDR2 SYDVKM. CDR3 size: 14 residues.

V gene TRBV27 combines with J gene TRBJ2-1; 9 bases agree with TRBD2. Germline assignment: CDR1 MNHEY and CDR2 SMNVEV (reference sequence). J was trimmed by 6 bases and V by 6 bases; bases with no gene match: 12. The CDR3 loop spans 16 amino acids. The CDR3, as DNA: TGTGCCAGCAGGCAACACCCGGGACTAGCCACCAATGAGCAGTTCTTC. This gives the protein CASRQHPGLATNEQFF.

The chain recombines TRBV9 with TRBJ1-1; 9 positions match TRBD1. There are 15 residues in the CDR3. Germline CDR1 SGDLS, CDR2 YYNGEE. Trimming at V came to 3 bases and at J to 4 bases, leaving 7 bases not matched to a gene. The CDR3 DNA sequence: TGTGCCAGCAGCGGGGCCGGGACAGGGACCACTGAAGCTTTCTTT. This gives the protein CASSGAGTGTTEAFF.

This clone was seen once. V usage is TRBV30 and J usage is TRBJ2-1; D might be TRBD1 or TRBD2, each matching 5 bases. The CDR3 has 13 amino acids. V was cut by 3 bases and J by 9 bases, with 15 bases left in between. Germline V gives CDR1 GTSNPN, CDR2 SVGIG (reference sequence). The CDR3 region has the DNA TGTGCCTGGAGCCCCCTCGGGGCCGGTGAGCAGTTCTTC. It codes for CAWSPLGAGEQFF.